Listed here are 30 T cell receptor beta chains from one sample, sequenced in a study of patients and donors after allogeneic stem cell transplantation. TCRdb reprocessed the RT-PCR reads via MiXCR and lists one record per CDR3 protein. The sample includes fewer than 500,000 distinct CDR3 sequences, more than 15% seen only once; the top ten take roughly 7%. What was sequenced was blood, either unsorted or a sorted T cell fraction (not recorded which). The receptors originated from a human donor who was either an allogeneic HSCT recipient or a stem cell or donor lymphocyte infusion donor (not recorded which). It is not recorded whose cells these are; they may come from a transplant donor.

The rearrangement uses TRBV20-1 and TRBJ2-7, with TRBD2 matching 8 bases. This CDR3 has 14 amino acids. From germline, CDR1 is DFQATT and CDR2 SNEGSKA (reference sequence). The V and J ends lost 2 bases and 2 bases, in that order; junction bases with no gene match: 5. CDR3 sequence: CSARYTGGAYEQYF. CDR3 nucleotides: TGCAGTGCTAGATATACGGGGGGGGCCTACGAGCAGTACTTC.

The V call is TRBV2, the J call TRBJ2-1, with a possible D match to TRBD1 (6 bases). The CDR3 length is 15 residues. CDR1 SNHLY and CDR2 FYNNEI come from the germline V gene. V lost 5 bases to trimming and J lost 7 bases, with 18 bases between them. CDR3 sequence: CASSTFEGQGNEQFF. The CDR3 coding sequence is TGTGCCAGCAGTACGTTTGAGGGCCAGGGGAATGAGCAGTTCTTC.

Many counts were recorded for this clonotype. As DNA, the CDR3 is TGTGCCAGCAGCCCCCGACGAGGAGGAAATGAGCAGTTCTTC. Its protein product is CASSPRRGGNEQFF. This chain joins TRBV13 and TRBJ2-1; TRBD2 is a possible D gene (5 bases). The germline CDR1 and CDR2 sequences are PRHDT and FYEKMQ (reference sequence). CDR3 length: 14 residues. The V and J ends lost 5 bases and 7 bases respectively, with 15 bases between them.

This clonotype was counted only a few times. V usage is TRBV20-1 and J usage is TRBJ1-2; D unresolved. V was pared by 1 base and J by 4 bases, with 10 bases between. The CDR3 sequence is 13 residues long. CDR1 DFQATT and CDR2 SNEGSKA come from the germline V gene (reference sequence). The CDR3 DNA reads TGCAGTGCTAGAGTGGCAGGACCCTATGGCTACACCTTC. Amino acids: CSARVAGPYGYTF.

This clonotype was seen a handful of times. The DNA for the CDR3 is TGTGCCAGCAGCCTCTCCCTTAGCGGGGGGGTTCCCGGGGAGCTGTTTTTT. Translation: CASSLSLSGGVPGELFF. V usage is TRBV7-3 and J usage is TRBJ2-2; TRBD2 aligns across 11 bases. CDR1 and CDR2 from the germline V gene are SGHTA and FQGTGA. The CDR3 loop spans 17 amino acids. Trimming at V came to 5 bases and at J to 6 bases, leaving 11 bases not matched to a gene.

The chain joins TRBV5-5 to TRBJ2-6; tentatively, D is TRBD2 (5 bases). Germline lookup yields CDR1 SGHKS and CDR2 YYEKEE (reference sequence). This CDR3 has 18 residues. Trimming stripped 0 bases from V and 1 base from J, with 14 bases between. The CDR3 DNA follows: TGTGCCAGCAGCTTGGGGGATTTACTAGGATCTGGGGCCAACGTCCTGACTTTC. It specifies CASSLGDLLGSGANVLTF.

J is TRBJ1-1 and V is TRBV20-1, with 7 nucleotides matching TRBD1. The germline V gene encodes CDR1 DFQATT and CDR2 SNEGSKA (reference sequence). V shed 1 base and J 3 bases; nucleotides not matched to a gene: 8. The CDR3 is 15 amino acids. The CDR3 sequence: CSARGGLRGYTEAFF. In DNA, the CDR3 is TGCAGTGCTAGAGGAGGGCTCAGGGGGTACACTGAAGCTTTCTTT.

This clonotype has at least ten counts. The chain links TRBV12-3 or TRBV12-4 to TRBJ1-1; D perhaps matches TRBD1 (6 bases). The V end lost 3 bases, the J end lost 1 base, and 12 bases lay between the germline ends. The CDR3 length is 15 residues. As DNA, the CDR3 is TGTGCCAGCAGTTTCTGGACAGCGAGGAACACTGAAGCTTTCTTT. Encoded protein: CASSFWTARNTEAFF.

This clonotype showed up many times. The V gene is TRBV20-1, the J gene TRBJ2-1; maybe TRBD2 (6 bases). With 1 base removed from V and 4 bases from J, the gap between germline ends came to 14 bases. Germline CDR1 and CDR2: DFQATT and SNEGSKA (reference sequence). CDR3 size: 15 residues. CDR3: CSARAAGTPYNEQFF. The CDR3 nucleotides read TGCAGTGCTAGAGCGGCGGGGACGCCTTACAATGAGCAGTTCTTC.

The genes are TRBV12-3 or TRBV12-4 and TRBJ2-7; maybe TRBD2 (6 bases). V was clipped by 6 bases and J by 3 bases, with 15 bases between them. The CDR3 extends over 14 amino acids. CDR3 sequence reads: CASRQEGLRYEQYF. The CDR3 bases are TGTGCCAGCAGGCAGGAGGGGCTTCGCTACGAGCAGTACTTC.

This clonotype has more than one count but fewer than ten. This chain uses TRBV11-2 with TRBJ1-2, with 8 nucleotides matching TRBD1. The CDR3 runs to 13 residues. V lost 1 base to trimming and J lost 8 bases; unmatched junction nucleotides: 3. Germline V gives CDR1 SGHAT, CDR2 FQNNGV. The CDR3 DNA sequence: TGTGCCAGCAGCTTAGGGACAGGGCGCGGCTACACCTTC. This codes for CASSLGTGRGYTF.

This clonotype has just a few counts. The V gene is TRBV29-1, the J gene TRBJ1-1; 8 nucleotides agree with TRBD1. The CDR3 runs to 12 residues. Trimming cost V 4 bases and J 7 bases; bases outside gene matches: 5. Germline V gene data show CDR1 as SQVTM and CDR2 as ANQGSEA. In DNA, the CDR3 is TGCAGCGTTGCAGGGGGCCTACTTGAAGCTTTCTTT. Translating it yields CSVAGGLLEAFF. Full variable domain (outside the CDR3, taken from reference TRBV29-1 and TRBJ1-1): SAVISQKPSRDICQRGTSLTIQCQVDSQVTMMFWYRQQPGQSLTLIATANQGSEATYESGFVIDKFPISRPNLTFSTLTVSNMSPEDSSIYLCSVAGGLLEAFFGQGTRLTVV.

In this sample, this clonotype turned up a few times. The chain combines TRBV7-9 with TRBJ1-5; D unclear. CDR3 length: 12 amino acids. V was trimmed by 2 bases and J by 5 bases, leaving 4 bases between them. Germline V gene sequence: CDR1 SEHNR, CDR2 FQNEAQ (reference sequence). The CDR3 coding sequence is TGTGCCAGCAGCTTATTTGATCAGCCCCAGCATTTT. Encoded protein: CASSLFDQPQHF.

The chain combines TRBV6-1 with TRBJ1-5; D call uncertain. Trimming left V 6 bases short and J 0 bases short, with 12 bases between. The germline CDR1 and CDR2 sequences are MNHNS and SASEGT. This CDR3 region has 15 residues. CDR3 amino acids: CASSPRQDSNQPQHF. The CDR3 DNA reads TGTGCCAGCAGCCCCCGGCAGGATAGCAATCAGCCCCAGCATTTT.

The V call is TRBV11-3, the J call TRBJ2-1; D unresolved. Germline CDR1 SGHNT, CDR2 YENEEA. This CDR3 region has 15 residues. The V gene lost 1 base and the J gene lost 4 bases, with 11 bases spanning the gap. The CDR3 nucleotides are TGTGCCAGCAGCTTAGGCGGCTGGTTATACAATGAGCAGTTCTTC. This translates into CASSLGGWLYNEQFF.

This clonotype was seen more than once but under ten times. This rearrangement joins TRBV30 to TRBJ2-2; D may be TRBD1 or TRBD2 (5 bases each). Germline CDR1 is GTSNPN and CDR2 is SVGIG (reference sequence). CDR3 length: 15 amino acids. V was pared by 5 bases and J by 3 bases, with 16 bases between. In DNA form, the CDR3 reads TGTGCCTGGGGGGGTCGGACCTTCGACACCGGGGAGCTGTTTTTT. Its translation: CAWGGRTFDTGELFF.

This rearrangement joins TRBV11-2 to TRBJ2-7; 9 bases agree with TRBD1. The CDR3 runs 18 residues. Germline trimming cut 3 bases from V and 3 bases from J; bases unmatched to any gene: 15. Germline V gene data show CDR1 as SGHAT and CDR2 as FQNNGV. The CDR3 region is CASSFSDWGTGMNYEQYF. In nucleotides, the CDR3 is TGTGCCAGCAGCTTCTCTGATTGGGGGACAGGGATGAACTACGAGCAGTACTTC.

A few counts support this clonotype. The chain is built from TRBV18 and TRBJ1-2, with 7 bases identical to TRBD1. CDR3 length: 12 residues. Germline V CDR1 and CDR2: KGHSH, LQKENI. J lost 4 bases, V lost 6 bases, and 2 bases had no gene match. The CDR3 is CASSGDSYGYTF. Written as DNA, the CDR3 is TGTGCCAGCTCGGGGGACAGCTATGGCTACACCTTC.

Only a few counts were recorded for this clonotype. This sequence joins TRBV20-1 and TRBJ1-2; D uncertain. Trimming pared 6 bases from V and 8 bases from J, leaving 22 bases between. Germline CDR1 and CDR2: DFQATT and SNEGSKA (reference sequence). The CDR3 is made up of 14 amino acids. CDR3 sequence reads: CSASEAEHHWGYTF. The CDR3 nucleotides are TGCAGTGCCTCTGAGGCAGAACACCATTGGGGCTACACCTTC.

The V gene is TRBV7-9, the J gene TRBJ1-1; 9 nucleotides match TRBD1. V was clipped by 5 bases and J by 1 base; unmatched bases: 8. This CDR3 comprises 16 residues. Germline values: CDR1 SEHNR, CDR2 FQNEAQ (reference sequence). CDR3 sequence: CASSKRGDRENTEAFF. Written as DNA, the CDR3 is TGTGCCAGCAGCAAGCGGGGGGACAGGGAGAACACTGAAGCTTTCTTT.

This chain connects TRBV7-6 to TRBJ2-3; 9 bases are shared with TRBD2. Per the germline V gene, CDR1 is SGHVS and CDR2 is FNYEAQ. V lost 2 bases, J lost 4 bases, and 10 bases stayed unmatched. This CDR3 is built from 17 residues. The CDR3 DNA is TGTGCCAGCAGCTTAAGTCCTGGCGGGGGGGCCGCAGATACGCAGTATTTT. This sequence encodes CASSLSPGGGAADTQYF. The complete variable domain, with remaining parts taken from reference TRBV7-6 and TRBJ2-3, reads GAGVSQSPRYKVTKRGQDVALRCDPISGHVSLYWYRQALGQGPEFLTYFNYEAQQDKSGLPNDRFSAERPEGSISTLTIQRTEQRDSAMYRCASSLSPGGGAADTQYFGPGTRLTVL.

This clonotype was detected ten times or more. This chain links TRBV19 with TRBJ1-1; D gene uncertain. Per the germline V gene, CDR1 is LNHDA and CDR2 is SQIVND (reference sequence). The CDR3 sequence is 12 residues long. V gave up 4 bases and J gave up 0 bases, with 3 bases separating them. CDR3 coding DNA: TGTGCCAGTAGTAGGGTGAACACTGAAGCTTTCTTT. Its protein is CASSRVNTEAFF.

The genes are TRBV4-1 and TRBJ1-3; the D gene is possibly TRBD1 (5 bases). Trimming took off 4 bases at V and 2 bases at J, with 12 bases between the two ends. CDR3 length equals 15 residues. Germline V gene data show CDR1 as MGHRA and CDR2 as YSYEKL. The chain's CDR3 is CASSRLGGAGNTIYF. The DNA for the CDR3 is TGCGCCAGCAGCCGACTCGGAGGGGCTGGAAACACCATATATTTT.

In this sample, this clonotype turned up a few times. This rearrangement joins TRBV4-1 to TRBJ2-3, with D hard to call. Trimming pared 4 bases from V and 8 bases from J, leaving 10 bases between. This CDR3 is built from 12 residues. Per the germline V gene, CDR1 is MGHRA and CDR2 is YSYEKL. The CDR3 DNA follows: TGCGCCAGCAGCCCTGACCTCGGTACGCAGTATTTT. This sequence encodes CASSPDLGTQYF.

This clonotype was recorded a few times. The chain links TRBV5-1 to TRBJ2-7, with 10 positions matching TRBD2. Per the germline V gene, CDR1 is SGHRS and CDR2 is YFSETQ. V was clipped by 0 bases and J by 3 bases; unmatched bases: 9. This CDR3 spans 17 amino acids. CDR3 loop: CASSLDPLAGVHYEQYF. CDR3 coding DNA: TGCGCCAGCAGCTTGGACCCGCTAGCGGGAGTCCACTACGAGCAGTACTTC.

V and J are TRBV2 and TRBJ2-5; the match to TRBD1 covers 7 bases. Looked up from germline, CDR1 is SNHLY and CDR2 is FYNNEI. This CDR3 has 14 residues. J gave up 4 bases and V 6 bases, and 8 bases lay outside the gene matches. For the CDR3, the DNA is TGTGCCAGCAGCCTAGACAGGGCTGGAGAGACCCAGTACTTC. Protein: CASSLDRAGETQYF.

V is TRBV27 and J is TRBJ1-1; possibly TRBD1 for D (5 bases). Germline V lookup: CDR1 MNHEY, CDR2 SMNVEV (reference sequence). V was clipped by 0 bases and J by 0 bases, with 11 bases between them. This CDR3 is built from 16 residues. CDR3 in DNA: TGTGCCAGCAGTTTATCGTTGGGGACCATGAACACTGAAGCTTTCTTT. This translates into CASSLSLGTMNTEAFF.

This clonotype turned up a few times. The rearrangement links TRBV2 to TRBJ1-2; D is uncertain. With 8 bases removed from V and 8 bases from J, the gap between germline ends came to 24 bases. The CDR3 is 15 residues long. Germline V lookup: CDR1 SNHLY, CDR2 FYNNEI. The CDR3 nucleotides read TGTGCCAGCGGGTCTCGGACGATTAGCGTCCGAGGCTACACCTTC. It yields the protein CASGSRTISVRGYTF.

The chain has TRBV7-2 and TRBJ1-2; maybe TRBD1 (5 bases). Looked up from germline, CDR1 is SGHTA and CDR2 is FQGNSA. This CDR3 has 14 amino acids. Trimming took 11 bases from V and 0 from J, leaving 16 bases between them. CDR3 region: CAHGAGTPNYGYTF. CDR3 coding DNA: TGTGCCCACGGGGCGGGGACCCCTAACTATGGCTACACCTTC.

This clonotype was counted only a few times. The gene calls are TRBV27 and TRBJ2-3; no definite D call. Between the trimmed V and J ends, which lost 7 bases and 1 base, there was a span of 15 bases. The CDR3 totals 15 residues. CDR1 MNHEY and CDR2 SMNVEV come from the germline V gene (reference sequence). This CDR3 is CASNPIMVGTDTQYF. Written as DNA, the CDR3 is TGTGCCAGCAACCCCATCATGGTGGGCACAGATACGCAGTATTTT.